This TCR beta chain was documented in a study of blood T cell repertoires in COVID-19. Across the whole study: The United States, Italy and Spain were the sources of the acute and convalescent COVID-19 samples. PBMCs, B-cell-depleted T cells, or T cells provided the cDNA or gDNA that made up the material.

This CDR3 region has 16 residues. Germline values: CDR1 LNHDA, CDR2 SQIVND (reference sequence). Trimming removed 5 bases from V and 5 bases from J; junction bases left unmatched: 10. Sequencing was performed with immunoSEQ multiplex PCR; in TCRdb, only in-frame clones are kept and a portion is missing. The sample contains about 270,000 clones, less than 85% of which appear only once. This sequence joins TRBV19 and TRBJ2-7; 12 positions match TRBD2. Sequenced: peripheral blood. The clonotype was recovered from a human donor with COVID-19, enrolled during active disease. The donor label of this sample is uncertain. CDR3 nucleotide sequence: TGTGCCAGTAGTCTTACTCCGGGACTAGCGGGCGACGAGCAGTACTTC. The encoded protein is CASSLTPGLAGDEQYF.